This section outlines one T cell receptor (beta chain) sequence together with its context. Its antigen is currently unknown. The record originates from a study of shared clonotypes between healthy human individuals. Study as a whole: Three CD4 naive, three CD4 memory, two CD8 naive and one CD8 memory plate were used per donor.

In the naive CD8 group, cells lacked CD45RO and were positively selected for CCR7, so terminally differentiated effector memory CD45RA+ cells were left out. Notes on the study in general: An expected dependence of interdonor clonotype sharing on sequencing depth was noted. The sharing of 4% to 5.5% of naive CD4 clonotypes was seen across a few donors.

Trimming cost V 10 bases and J 4 bases; bases outside gene matches: 16. The CDR3 runs to 16 residues. Per germline, CDR1 KGHSH and CDR2 LQKENI. Deep was the level at which the assay was run. Assay used: immunoSEQ multiplex PCR; TCRdb lists only in-frame clones, some missing. The repertoire holds around 580,000 clones, with nearly 98% as singletons. The TCR sequence derives from a man younger than 40 in good health. The sample consisted of naive CD8+ T cells sorted from blood. This chain connects TRBV18 to TRBJ1-5, with TRBD1 matching over 7 bases. This CDR3 reads CATKSSEGAPNQPQHF. CDR3 DNA sequence: TGTGCCACCAAATCTAGCGAGGGGGCCCCGAATCAGCCCCAGCATTTT.